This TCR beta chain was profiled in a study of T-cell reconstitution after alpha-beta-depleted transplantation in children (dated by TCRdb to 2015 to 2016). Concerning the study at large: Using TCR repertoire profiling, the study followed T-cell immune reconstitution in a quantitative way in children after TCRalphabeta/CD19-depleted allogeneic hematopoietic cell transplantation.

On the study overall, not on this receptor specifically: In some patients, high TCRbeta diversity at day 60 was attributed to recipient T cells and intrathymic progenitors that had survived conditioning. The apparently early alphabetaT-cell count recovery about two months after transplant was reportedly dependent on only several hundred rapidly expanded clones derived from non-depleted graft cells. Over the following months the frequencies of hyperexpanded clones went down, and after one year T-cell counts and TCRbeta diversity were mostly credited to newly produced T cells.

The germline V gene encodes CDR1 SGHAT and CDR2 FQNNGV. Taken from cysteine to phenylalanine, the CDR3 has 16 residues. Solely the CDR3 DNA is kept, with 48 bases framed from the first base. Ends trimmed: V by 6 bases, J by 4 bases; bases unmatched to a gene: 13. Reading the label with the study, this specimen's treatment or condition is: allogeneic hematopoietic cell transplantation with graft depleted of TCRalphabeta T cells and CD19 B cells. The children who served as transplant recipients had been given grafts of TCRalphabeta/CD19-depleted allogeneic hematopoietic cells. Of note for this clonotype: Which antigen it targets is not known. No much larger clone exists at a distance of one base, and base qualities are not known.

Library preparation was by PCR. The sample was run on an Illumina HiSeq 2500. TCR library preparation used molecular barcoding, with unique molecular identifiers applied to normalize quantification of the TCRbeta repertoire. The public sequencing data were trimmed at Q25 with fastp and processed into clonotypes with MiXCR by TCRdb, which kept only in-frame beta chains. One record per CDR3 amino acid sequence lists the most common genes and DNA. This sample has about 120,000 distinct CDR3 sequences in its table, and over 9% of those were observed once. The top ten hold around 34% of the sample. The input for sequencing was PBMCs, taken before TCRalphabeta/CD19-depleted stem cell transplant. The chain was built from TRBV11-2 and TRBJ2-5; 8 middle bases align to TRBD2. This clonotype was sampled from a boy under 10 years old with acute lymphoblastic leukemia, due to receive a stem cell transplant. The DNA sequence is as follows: TGTGCCAGCAGTTCAGGGTCGGGAGGGCCGGGAGAGACCCAGTACTTC. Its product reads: CASSSGSGGPGETQYF.